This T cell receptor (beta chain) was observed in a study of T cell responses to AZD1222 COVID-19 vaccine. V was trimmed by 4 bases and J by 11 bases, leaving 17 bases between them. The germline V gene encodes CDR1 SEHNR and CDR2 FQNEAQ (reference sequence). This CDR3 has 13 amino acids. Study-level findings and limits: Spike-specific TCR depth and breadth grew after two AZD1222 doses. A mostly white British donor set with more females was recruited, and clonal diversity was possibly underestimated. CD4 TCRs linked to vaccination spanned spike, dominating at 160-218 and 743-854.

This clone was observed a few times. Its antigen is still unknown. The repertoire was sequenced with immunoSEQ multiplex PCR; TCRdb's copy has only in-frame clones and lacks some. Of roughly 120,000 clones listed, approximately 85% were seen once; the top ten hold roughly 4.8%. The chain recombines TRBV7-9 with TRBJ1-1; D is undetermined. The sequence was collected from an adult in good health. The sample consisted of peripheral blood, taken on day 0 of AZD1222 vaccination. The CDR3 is CASSSGRRLLAFF. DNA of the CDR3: TGTGCCAGCAGCTCCGGGCGCCGCTTGCTGGCTTTCTTT. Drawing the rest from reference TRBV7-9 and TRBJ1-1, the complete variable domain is DTGVSQNPRHKITKRGQNVTFRCDPISEHNRLYWYRQTLGQGPEFLTYFQNEAQLEKSRLLSDRFSAERPKGSFSTLEIQRTEQGDSAMYLCASSSGRRLLAFFGQGTRLTVV.